This T cell receptor (beta chain) was sequenced during a study of T cell responses to AZD1222 COVID-19 vaccine. Study outcomes and limitations: The breadth and depth of Spike-specific TCRs increased once two AZD1222 doses had been given. Just 5 to 7 AZD1222 recipients were seropositive at baseline.

TCRdb's table, derived via immunoSEQ multiplex PCR, lists solely in-frame clones and lacks some. In the table there are 120,000 to 150,000 clones, 75% to 95% of which are singletons. Unmatched junction bases numbered 5, after V lost 10 bases and J lost 0 bases. Germline lookup yields CDR1 SEHNR and CDR2 FQNEAQ (reference sequence). The CDR3 runs 13 residues. Regarding this clone: The antigen is not known.

The specimen comprised peripheral blood, sampled 28 days after the second dose of the MenACWY control vaccine. The TCR originated in an adult who received the MenACWY meningococcal vaccine as a control. The chain employs TRBV7-9 and TRBJ1-1; TRBD1 matches 7 bases. The CDR3 here is CATRQGMNTEAFF. The CDR3, as DNA: TGTGCCACCCGACAGGGAATGAACACTGAAGCTTTCTTT.